The 13 T cell receptor beta chains presented below share a single source sample, sequenced in a study of blood T cell repertoires in COVID-19. Profiled with immunoSEQ multiplex PCR; TCRdb holds only in-frame clones, not every one. The repertoire has approximately 310,000 clones, approximately 85% of them found once; the top ten carry 2.2%. Sequenced sample: PBMCs or T cells enriched from blood (not recorded which). All receptors come from a man aged 30-40 years who had recovered from COVID-19.

The V call is TRBV3-1 (or the pseudogene TRBV3-2), the J call TRBJ2-1; the D gene is possibly TRBD2 (6 bases). The CDR3 contains 16 residues. CDR1 LGHDT and CDR2 YNNKEL come from the germline V gene (reference sequence). V lost 0 bases, J lost 8 bases, and 17 bases lay in between. The CDR3 coding sequence is TGTGCCAGCAGCCAAGATCCCGGACTATCGATCTATGAGCAGTTCTTC. This gives the protein CASSQDPGLSIYEQFF.

The V call is TRBV9, the J call TRBJ2-5, with 10 bases matching TRBD2. This CDR3 contains 16 residues. The V segment lost 0 bases and the J segment 1 base; nucleotides outside the gene matches: 3. The germline V gene has CDR1 SGDLS and CDR2 YYNGEE. Here the CDR3 reads CASSVVSGGVQETQYF. CDR3 in DNA: TGTGCCAGCAGCGTAGTAAGCGGGGGGGTCCAAGAGACCCAGTACTTC.

The chain recombines TRBV13 with TRBJ2-7; 11 positions match TRBD1. The CDR3 sequence is 15 residues long. Unmatched junction bases numbered 7, after V lost 4 bases and J lost 5 bases. Germline V gene lookup returns CDR1 PRHDT and CDR2 FYEKMQ (reference sequence). CDR3: CASSSTGTGGNEQYF. CDR3 sequence (DNA): TGTGCCAGCAGCTCAACCGGGACAGGGGGAAACGAGCAGTACTTC.

The V call is TRBV21-1, the J call TRBJ1-4; the table's D call TRBD1 went unverified against the DNA. TRBV21-1 is a pseudogene. The CDR3 is 16 residues long. The CDR3 loop reads CASSIHRKATNEKLFF. The CDR3, as DNA: TGTGCCAGCAGCATTCACAGGAAAGCAACTAATGAAAAACTGTTTTTT.

This chain joins TRBV6-6 and TRBJ2-2; 8 bases align to TRBD1. The CDR3 is 16 residues long. CDR1 and CDR2 from the germline V gene are MNHNY and SVGAGI (reference sequence). Germline trimming cut 5 bases from V and 5 bases from J; bases unmatched to any gene: 10. In DNA form, the CDR3 reads TGTGCCAGCAGTCAAACCAGGGGGCGCGGGACCGGGGAGCTGTTTTTT. Amino acids: CASSQTRGRGTGELFF.

In this sample, this clone turned up a few times. This chain connects TRBV7-9 to TRBJ1-1; 12 nucleotides agree with TRBD1. CDR1 and CDR2 from the germline V gene are SEHNR and FQNEAQ (reference sequence). CDR3 length equals 19 residues. V lost 1 base to trimming and J lost 2 bases; unmatched junction nucleotides: 11. The CDR3 DNA sequence: TGTGCCAGCAGCTTAGTCTGGGGACAGGGGGCGATCCCTAACACTGAAGCTTTCTTT. This codes for CASSLVWGQGAIPNTEAFF.

The chain combines TRBV6-6 with TRBJ1-6; the D gene is possibly TRBD1 (5 bases). Germline CDR1 and CDR2: MNHNY and SVGAGI (reference sequence). The ends were cut back, 6 bases at V and 7 bases at J, with 16 bases in the middle. CDR3 length equals 15 residues. CDR3 residues: CASRNTGTANSPLHF. The CDR3 nucleotides are TGTGCCAGCAGGAACACCGGGACTGCGAATTCACCCCTCCACTTT.

The rearrangement links TRBV7-6 to TRBJ2-6; D perhaps matches TRBD2 (6 bases). This CDR3 has 13 amino acids. CDR1 and CDR2 (germline): SGHVS, FNYEAQ. V shed 3 bases and J shed 13 bases, with 13 bases lying between them. In nucleotides, the CDR3 is TGTGCCAGCAGCTTTGGGGGGTCCAGGGTCCTGACTTTC. Its protein is CASSFGGSRVLTF.

This chain connects TRBV10-3 to TRBJ2-1; 10 bases are shared with TRBD1. The CDR3 is made up of 15 amino acids. Germline CDR1 is ENHRY and CDR2 is SYGVKD. Germline trimming cut 3 bases from V and 5 bases from J; bases unmatched to any gene: 4. This CDR3 is CAISDLGQGHNEQFF. The CDR3 coding sequence is TGTGCCATCAGTGACCTGGGACAGGGGCACAATGAGCAGTTCTTC.

The rearrangement links TRBV5-5 to TRBJ2-1; 8 bases match TRBD1. This CDR3 is built from 14 residues. The germline V gene encodes CDR1 SGHKS and CDR2 YYEKEE (reference sequence). V lost 3 bases and J lost 4; bases outside the gene matches: 3. DNA of the CDR3: TGTGCCAGCAGCTCGGACAGGGAGTACAATGAGCAGTTCTTC. Its translation is CASSSDREYNEQFF.

This sequence joins TRBV3-1 (or the pseudogene TRBV3-2) and TRBJ1-4; the D gene is possibly TRBD1 (6 bases). The CDR3 has 15 residues. V gave up 7 bases and J gave up 7 bases, with 19 bases separating them. Per germline, CDR1 LGHDT and CDR2 YNNKEL (reference sequence). The CDR3 sequence: CASKPRTGTGEKLFF. CDR3 in DNA: TGTGCCAGCAAACCACGAACAGGGACGGGTGAAAAACTGTTTTTT.

This rearrangement joins TRBV5-4 to TRBJ1-2, with TRBD1 matching over 10 bases. Germline CDR1 reads SGHNT; CDR2 reads YYREEE (reference sequence). J lost 10 bases, V lost 2 bases, and 14 bases had no gene match. The CDR3 sequence is 16 residues long. CDR3 loop: CASSFMTGGDNFAYTF. CDR3 coding DNA: TGTGCCAGCAGCTTTATGACAGGGGGCGATAATTTTGCCTACACCTTC.

In this sample, this clone turned up once. The chain recombines TRBV29-1 with TRBJ2-1, with D perhaps matching TRBD2 (5 bases). Looked up from germline, CDR1 is SQVTM and CDR2 is ANQGSEA. The length of the CDR3 is 12 residues. Trimming cost V 1 base and J 9 bases, with 10 bases left between them. The CDR3 bases are TGCAGCGTTGAAGGGTGGAGGAGTGAGCAGTTCTTC. Protein: CSVEGWRSEQFF.